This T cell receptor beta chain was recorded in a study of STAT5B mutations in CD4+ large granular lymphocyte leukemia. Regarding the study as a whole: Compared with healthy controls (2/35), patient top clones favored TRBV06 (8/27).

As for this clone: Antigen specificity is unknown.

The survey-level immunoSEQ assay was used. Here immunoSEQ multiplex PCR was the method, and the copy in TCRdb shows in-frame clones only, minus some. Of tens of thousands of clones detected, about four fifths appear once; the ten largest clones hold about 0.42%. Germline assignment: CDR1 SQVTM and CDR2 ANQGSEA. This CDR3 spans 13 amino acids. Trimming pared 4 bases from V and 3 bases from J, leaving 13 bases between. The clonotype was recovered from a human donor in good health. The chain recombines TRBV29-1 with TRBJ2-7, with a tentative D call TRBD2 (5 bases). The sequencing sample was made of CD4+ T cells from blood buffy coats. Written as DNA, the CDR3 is TGCAGCGTTGGGGCGGGCAGCTTCTACGAGCAGTACTTC. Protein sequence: CSVGAGSFYEQYF.